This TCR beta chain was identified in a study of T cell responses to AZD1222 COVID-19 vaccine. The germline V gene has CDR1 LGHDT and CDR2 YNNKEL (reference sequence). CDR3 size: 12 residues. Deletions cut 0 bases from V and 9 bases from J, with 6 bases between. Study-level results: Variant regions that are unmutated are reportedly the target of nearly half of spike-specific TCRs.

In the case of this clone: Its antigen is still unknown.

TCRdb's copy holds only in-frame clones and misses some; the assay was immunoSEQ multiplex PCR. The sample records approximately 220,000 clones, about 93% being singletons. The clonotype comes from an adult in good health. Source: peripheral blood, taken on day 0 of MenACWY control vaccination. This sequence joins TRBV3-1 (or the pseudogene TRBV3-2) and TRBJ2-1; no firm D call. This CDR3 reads CASSQEGFEQFF. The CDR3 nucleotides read TGTGCCAGCAGCCAAGAGGGTTTTGAGCAGTTCTTC.